The sequence of this TCR beta chain was determined in a study of blood T cell repertoires in COVID-19. Background on the study: Spain, Italy and the United States supplied samples that represented acute and convalescent COVID-19. Sources were T cells, B-cell-depleted T cells, or PBMCs; the material itself was cDNA or gDNA.

In the authors' methods: Using reference gene primer amplification, nucleated cell counts were estimated. Profiled with immunoSEQ multiplex PCR; TCRdb holds only in-frame clones, not every one. V, J and clone size are those of that table, while D and trimming were read from the DNA. The repertoire includes 200,000 to 250,000 clones, about nine tenths of them detected once, and around 3.5% sits in the top ten. Participants had their cohort set by participant-reported clinical history. The CDR3 length is 16 residues. Germline CDR1 reads MGHDK; CDR2 reads SYGVNS. J gave up 1 base and V 4 bases, and 5 bases lay outside the gene matches.

Source material: PBMCs or T cells enriched from blood (not recorded which). This rearrangement joins TRBV25-1 to TRBJ2-5; 11 bases map to TRBD1. The sequence was obtained from a woman in her thirties or forties with acute COVID-19. CDR3 DNA: TGTGCCAGCAGTGGAGTGGGGACAGGGGGCCAAGAGACCCAGTACTTC. This translates into CASSGVGTGGQETQYF.